This paragraph covers one TCR beta chain sequence. This clone appeared a few times. Its antigen specificity is not known. Base qualities were left out, and no much larger clone turns up one base away. This specimen belongs to a study of blood T cell repertoires in COVID-19 (dated by TCRdb to the early 2020s). A note on the overall study: Samples from collaborators originated in the United States, Italy and Spain and spanned both the acute and convalescent phases of COVID-19. Where available, HLA class I and class II types were obtained from metadata supplied by the sample provider rather than from assay-based typing. The material from the prospective study consisted of cDNA or gDNA derived from T cells, B-cell-depleted T cells, or PBMCs. The repertoires were released in a freely available public database meant as a resource for research on the immune response to SARS-CoV-2. Nearly every sample came with metadata listing a de-identified subject ID, COVID-19 status, age in years and sex. Deeply sampled blood TCRbeta repertoires from subjects exposed to, actively infected with, or recovered from COVID-19 were included in the dataset. Samples were obtained from the ongoing ImmuneRACE study (first 160 participants) and from 1,200 or so subjects provided by 6 global collaborators.

Participants in the prospective study were aged about 18 to 95 years, lived in some 24 United States geographic areas, and enrolled through a virtual design. In the prospective study, cohorts were assigned on the basis of participant-reported clinical history obtained from a screening survey and a study questionnaire. For ImmuneRACE Cohort 3, a participant was defined as recovered based on two consecutive negative NP/OP PCR tests, clearance by a healthcare professional, or resolution of symptoms. Each participant in the prospective study had whole blood, serum and a nasopharyngeal or oropharyngeal swab collected by mobile phlebotomists. Prospective study participants could optionally give additional blood draws and questionnaires over an approximately two-month period. Prospective study blood samples were shipped either frozen or at room temperature before DNA extraction. The immunoSEQ Assay, a bias-controlled multiplex PCR, was used to amplify TCRbeta CDR3 regions from genomic DNA. Turning to the authors' computational methods: Within the assay, amplification of reference gene primers was used to estimate how many nucleated cells each sample contained. Sequence reads were collapsed and filtered to measure the absolute abundance of every unique TCRbeta CDR3 rearrangement. For each sample, productive Simpson clonality was calculated by taking the square root of Simpson's diversity index across productive rearrangements. The immuneACCESS repertoire file appears here via TCRdb, limited to in-frame rearrangements. These files lack a portion of the clones; in checked studies, under half of the deficit traces to unresolved V genes, and the cause of the others is not known. For V, J and clone size, that table is used; D and trimming come from the DNA. The sample has some 130,000 clones on record, 78% of them singletons. The ten most abundant clones make up approximately 6% of the sample.

Overall study results and their limits: Clinical and demographic metadata were provided uncurated, with the amount varying by source and participant.

Sequences ENHRY (CDR1) and SYGVKD (CDR2) are obtained from the germline V gene. The CDR3 goes from the cysteine to the phenylalanine over 13 residues. This entry keeps only the CDR3 DNA: 39 bases, framed from base 1. V is cut by 10 bases and J by 8 bases, and the space between the germline ends is 18 bases. This chain is built from TRBV10-3 and TRBJ1-5, and TRBD1 may be the D gene, going by 5 matching bases. The sequence derives from a woman aged 45-65 years who had recovered from COVID-19. The sequencing input was PBMCs or T cells enriched from blood (not recorded which). The sequenced DNA: TGTGCCAGCGGGACGGACTCTTTGGAGCCCCAGCATTTT. Its translation is CASGTDSLEPQHF.